Below, one TCR beta chain is given with its context. CDR1 and CDR2 (germline): DFQATT, SNEGSKA (reference sequence). The CDR3 is made up of 12 amino acids. This entry comes from a study of blood T cells in healthy people across ages. The second PCR ran roughly 7 to 11 cycles with a sample-barcoded 5' primer and J-beta primers. Each of the cDNA molecules was tagged by a template-switch adaptor with 12 random nucleotides. From the 5' RACE reads, TCRdb called clonotypes with MiXCR, one entry per CDR3 protein. The data hold about 680,000 distinct CDR3 sequences, with roughly 50% observed a single time. Isolation per sample recovered at least 7 million PBMCs. Total RNA amounts of at least 6 micrograms were extracted per sample.

The chain uses TRBV20-1 and TRBJ2-5, with 7 bases lining up with TRBD2. The clonotype was recovered from a woman aged 55-70 years in good health. The sequencing sample was made of blood. In nucleotides, the CDR3 is TGCAGGGGCGGCGGGAGTAGAGAGACCCAGTACTTC. It translates to CRGGGSRETQYF.